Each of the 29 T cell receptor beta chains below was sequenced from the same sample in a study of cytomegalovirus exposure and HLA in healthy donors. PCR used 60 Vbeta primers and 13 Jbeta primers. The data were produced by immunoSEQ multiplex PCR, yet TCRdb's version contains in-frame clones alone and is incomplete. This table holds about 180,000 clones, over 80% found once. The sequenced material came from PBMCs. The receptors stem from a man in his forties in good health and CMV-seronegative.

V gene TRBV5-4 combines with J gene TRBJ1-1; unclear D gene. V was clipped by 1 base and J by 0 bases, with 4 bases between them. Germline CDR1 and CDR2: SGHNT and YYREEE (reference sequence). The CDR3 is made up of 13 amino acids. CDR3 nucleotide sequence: TGTGCCAGCAGCTTGCCGGTGAACACTGAAGCTTTCTTT. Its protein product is CASSLPVNTEAFF.

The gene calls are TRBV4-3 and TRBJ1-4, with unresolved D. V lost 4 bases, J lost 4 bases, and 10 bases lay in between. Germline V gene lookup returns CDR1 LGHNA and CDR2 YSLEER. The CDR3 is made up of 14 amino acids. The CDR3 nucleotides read TGCGCCAGCAGCCCTGGCGGGTTTAATGAAAAACTGTTTTTT. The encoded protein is CASSPGGFNEKLFF.

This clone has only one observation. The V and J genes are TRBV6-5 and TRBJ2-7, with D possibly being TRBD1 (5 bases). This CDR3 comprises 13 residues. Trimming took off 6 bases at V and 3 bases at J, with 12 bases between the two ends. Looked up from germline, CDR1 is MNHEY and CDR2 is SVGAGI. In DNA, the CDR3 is TGTGCCAGCAGCCACCCAGGGTACTACGAGCAGTACTTC. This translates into CASSHPGYYEQYF.

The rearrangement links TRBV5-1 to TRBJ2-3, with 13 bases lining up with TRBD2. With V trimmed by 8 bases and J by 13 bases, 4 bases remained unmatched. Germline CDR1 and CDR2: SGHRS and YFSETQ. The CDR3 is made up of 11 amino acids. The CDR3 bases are TGCGCCAGTACTAGCGGGGGGGCGAAGTATTTT. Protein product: CASTSGGAKYF.

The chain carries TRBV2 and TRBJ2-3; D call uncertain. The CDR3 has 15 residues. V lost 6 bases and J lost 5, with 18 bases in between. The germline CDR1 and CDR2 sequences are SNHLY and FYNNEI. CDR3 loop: CASRPGTGLKDTQYF. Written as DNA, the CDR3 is TGTGCCAGCAGACCAGGCACCGGTTTAAAAGATACGCAGTATTTT.

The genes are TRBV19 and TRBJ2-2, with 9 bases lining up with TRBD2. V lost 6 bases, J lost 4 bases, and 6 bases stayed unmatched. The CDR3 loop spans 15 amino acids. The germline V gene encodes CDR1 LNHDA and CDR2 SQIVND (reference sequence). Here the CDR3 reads CASSQGLASTGELFF. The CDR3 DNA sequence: TGTGCCAGTAGCCAGGGACTAGCTTCCACCGGGGAGCTGTTTTTT.

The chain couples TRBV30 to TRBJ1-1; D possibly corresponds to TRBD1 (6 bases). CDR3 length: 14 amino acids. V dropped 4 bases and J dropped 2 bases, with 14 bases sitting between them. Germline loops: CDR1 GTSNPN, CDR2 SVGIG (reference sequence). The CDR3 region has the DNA TGTGCCTGGACCCGGGACACGGCTAACACTGAAGCTTTCTTT. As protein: CAWTRDTANTEAFF.

The CDR3 coding sequence is TGTGCCTGGAGTTGGACTAGCGGGGGCTACGAGCAGTACTTC. This encodes CAWSWTSGGYEQYF. The rearrangement uses TRBV30 and TRBJ2-7; 13 nucleotides match TRBD2. The ends lost 2 bases at V and 3 bases at J; junction bases unmatched: 1. CDR1 GTSNPN and CDR2 SVGIG come from the germline V gene (reference sequence). The CDR3 spans 14 residues.

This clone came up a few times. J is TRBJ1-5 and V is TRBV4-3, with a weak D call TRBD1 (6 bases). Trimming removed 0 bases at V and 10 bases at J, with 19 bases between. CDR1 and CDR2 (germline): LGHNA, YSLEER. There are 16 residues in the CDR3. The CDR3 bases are TGCGCCAGCAGCCAAGACAGACAGGAGGCCCTGGGACCCCAGCATTTT. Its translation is CASSQDRQEALGPQHF.

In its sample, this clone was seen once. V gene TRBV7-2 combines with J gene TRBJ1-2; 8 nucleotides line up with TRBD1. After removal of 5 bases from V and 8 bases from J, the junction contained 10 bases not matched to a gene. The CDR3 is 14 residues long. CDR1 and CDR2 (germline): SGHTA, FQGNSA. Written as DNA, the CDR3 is TGTGCCAGCAGCCGCCCAGGGGGCGTTGGAGGCTACACCTTC. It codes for CASSRPGGVGGYTF.

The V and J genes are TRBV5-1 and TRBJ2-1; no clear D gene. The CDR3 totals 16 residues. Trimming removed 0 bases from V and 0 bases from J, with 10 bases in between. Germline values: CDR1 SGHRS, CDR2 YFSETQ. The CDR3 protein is CASSLDPAVSYNEQFF. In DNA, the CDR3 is TGCGCCAGCAGCTTGGATCCCGCAGTCTCCTACAATGAGCAGTTCTTC.

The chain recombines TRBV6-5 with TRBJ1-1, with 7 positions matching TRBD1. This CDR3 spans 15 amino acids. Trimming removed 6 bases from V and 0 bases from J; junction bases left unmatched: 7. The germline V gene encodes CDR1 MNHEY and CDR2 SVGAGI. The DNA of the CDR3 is TGTGCCAGCAGCCCGTACGGGACAGTGAACACTGAAGCTTTCTTT. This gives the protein CASSPYGTVNTEAFF.

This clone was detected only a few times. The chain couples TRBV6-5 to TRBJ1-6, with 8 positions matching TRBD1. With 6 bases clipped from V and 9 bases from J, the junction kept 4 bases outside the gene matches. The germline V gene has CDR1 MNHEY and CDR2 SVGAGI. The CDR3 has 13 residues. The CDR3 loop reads CASRRTGGSPLHF. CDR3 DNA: TGTGCCAGCAGGCGAACAGGGGGTTCACCCCTCCACTTT.

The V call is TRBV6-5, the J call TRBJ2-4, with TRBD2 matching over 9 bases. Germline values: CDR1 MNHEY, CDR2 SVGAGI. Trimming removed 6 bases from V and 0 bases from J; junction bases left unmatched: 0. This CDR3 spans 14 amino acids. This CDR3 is CASRLAGAKNIQYF. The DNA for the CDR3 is TGTGCCAGCAGACTAGCGGGAGCCAAAAACATTCAGTACTTC.

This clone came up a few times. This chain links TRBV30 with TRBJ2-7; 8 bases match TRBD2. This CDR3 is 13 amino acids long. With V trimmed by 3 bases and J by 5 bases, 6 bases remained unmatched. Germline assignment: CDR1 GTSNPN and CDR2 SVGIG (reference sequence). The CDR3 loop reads CAWRAGGAHEQYF. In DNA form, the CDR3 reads TGTGCCTGGAGGGCCGGGGGGGCCCACGAGCAGTACTTC.

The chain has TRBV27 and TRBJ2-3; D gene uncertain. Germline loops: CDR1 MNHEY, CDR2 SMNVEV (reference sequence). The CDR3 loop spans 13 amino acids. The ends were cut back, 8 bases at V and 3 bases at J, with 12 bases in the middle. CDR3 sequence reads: CASCPQATDTQYF. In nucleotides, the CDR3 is TGTGCCAGCTGTCCCCAGGCGACAGATACGCAGTATTTT.

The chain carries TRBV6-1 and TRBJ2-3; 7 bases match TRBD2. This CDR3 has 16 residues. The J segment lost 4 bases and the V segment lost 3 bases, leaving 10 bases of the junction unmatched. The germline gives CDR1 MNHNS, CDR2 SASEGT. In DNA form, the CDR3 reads TGTGCCAGCAGTGAGATGGGGGGGATCCCCCCAGATACGCAGTATTTT. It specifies CASSEMGGIPPDTQYF.

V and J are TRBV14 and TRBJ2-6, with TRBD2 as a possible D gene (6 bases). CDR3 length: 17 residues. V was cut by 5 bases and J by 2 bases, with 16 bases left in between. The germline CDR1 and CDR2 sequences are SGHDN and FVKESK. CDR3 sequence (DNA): TGTGCCAGCAGCTCGCCGCGGAGGGAAACTGGGGCCAACGTCCTGACTTTC. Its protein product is CASSSPRRETGANVLTF.

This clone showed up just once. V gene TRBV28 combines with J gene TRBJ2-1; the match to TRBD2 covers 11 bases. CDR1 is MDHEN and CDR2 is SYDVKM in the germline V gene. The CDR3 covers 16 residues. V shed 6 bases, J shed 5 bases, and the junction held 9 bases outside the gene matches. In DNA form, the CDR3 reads TGTGCCAGCAGCGGGGGGGGACTAGCGGACCACAATGAGCAGTTCTTC. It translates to CASSGGGLADHNEQFF.

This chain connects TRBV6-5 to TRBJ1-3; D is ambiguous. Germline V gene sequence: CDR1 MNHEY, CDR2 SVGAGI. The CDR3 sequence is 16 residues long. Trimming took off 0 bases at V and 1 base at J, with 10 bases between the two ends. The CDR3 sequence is CASSYSKRLSGNTIYF. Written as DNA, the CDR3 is TGTGCCAGCAGTTACTCGAAGCGTCTTTCTGGAAACACCATATATTTT.

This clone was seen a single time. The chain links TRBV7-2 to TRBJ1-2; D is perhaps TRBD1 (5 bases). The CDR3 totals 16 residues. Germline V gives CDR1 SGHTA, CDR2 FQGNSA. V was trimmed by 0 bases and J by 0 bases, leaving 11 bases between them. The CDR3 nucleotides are TGTGCCAGCAGCTTAGCGCTGTGGGGCACTAACTATGGCTACACCTTC. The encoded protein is CASSLALWGTNYGYTF.

CDR3 loop: CASSRTSGGATDTQYF. The CDR3 DNA reads TGTGCCAGCAGCCGGACTAGCGGGGGGGCCACAGATACGCAGTATTTT. The gene calls are TRBV5-4 and TRBJ2-3, with 15 bases that match TRBD2. This CDR3 region has 16 residues. The V gene end was trimmed by 4 bases and the J gene end by 2 bases; junction bases not matched to a gene: 2. The germline V gene encodes CDR1 SGHNT and CDR2 YYREEE (reference sequence).

The CDR3: CASSVESGTGGETQYF. The CDR3 nucleotides read TGTGCCAGCAGCGTTGAATCCGGGACAGGGGGTGAGACCCAGTACTTC. The V and J genes are TRBV9 and TRBJ2-5, with 11 bases aligning to TRBD1. The CDR3 is made up of 16 amino acids. Germline assignment: CDR1 SGDLS and CDR2 YYNGEE. J gave up 5 bases and V 2 bases, and 8 bases lay outside the gene matches.

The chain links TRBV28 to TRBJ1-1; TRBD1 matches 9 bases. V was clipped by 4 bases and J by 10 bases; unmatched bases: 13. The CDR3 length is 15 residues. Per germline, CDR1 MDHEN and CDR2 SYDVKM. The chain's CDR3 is CASSSEGVGDRVAFF. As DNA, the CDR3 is TGTGCCAGCAGTTCCGAGGGAGTAGGGGACAGGGTAGCTTTCTTT.

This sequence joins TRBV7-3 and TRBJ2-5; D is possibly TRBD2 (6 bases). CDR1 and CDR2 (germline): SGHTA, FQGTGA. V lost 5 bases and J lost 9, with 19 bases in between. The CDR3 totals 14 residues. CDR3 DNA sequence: TGTGCCAGCAGCCCACTGGCAGGGAGGTCCCCCCAGTACTTC. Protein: CASSPLAGRSPQYF.

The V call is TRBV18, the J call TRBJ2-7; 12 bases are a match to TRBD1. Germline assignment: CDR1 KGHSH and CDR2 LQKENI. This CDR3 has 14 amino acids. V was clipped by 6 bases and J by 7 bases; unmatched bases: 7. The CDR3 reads CASSPGQGANEQYF. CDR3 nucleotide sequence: TGTGCCAGCTCCCCGGGACAGGGGGCTAATGAGCAGTACTTC.

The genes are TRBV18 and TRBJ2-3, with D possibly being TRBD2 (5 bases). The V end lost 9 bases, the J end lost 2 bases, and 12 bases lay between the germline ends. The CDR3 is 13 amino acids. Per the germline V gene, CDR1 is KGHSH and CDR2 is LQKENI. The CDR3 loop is CASGGRNTDTQYF. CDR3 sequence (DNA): TGTGCCAGTGGCGGGCGAAACACAGATACGCAGTATTTT.

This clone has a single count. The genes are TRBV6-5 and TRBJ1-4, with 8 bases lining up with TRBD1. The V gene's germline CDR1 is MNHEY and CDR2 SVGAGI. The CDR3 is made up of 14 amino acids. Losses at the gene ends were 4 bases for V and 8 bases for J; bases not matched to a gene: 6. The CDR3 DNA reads TGTGCCAGCAGTTCCCGGACAGGGCGCGAAAAACTGTTTTTT. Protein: CASSSRTGREKLFF.

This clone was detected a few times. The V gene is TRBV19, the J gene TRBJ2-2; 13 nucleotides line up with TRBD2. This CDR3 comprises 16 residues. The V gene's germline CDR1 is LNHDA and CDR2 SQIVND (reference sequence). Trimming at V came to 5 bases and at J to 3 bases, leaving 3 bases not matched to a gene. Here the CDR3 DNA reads TGTGCCAGTAGTTGGACTAGCGGGGGATACACCGGGGAGCTGTTTTTT. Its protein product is CASSWTSGGYTGELFF.